The 25 T cell receptor beta chains below were found in one sample sequenced in a study of CD8+CD57+ T cells in acquired aplastic anemia. Previously, flow cytometry had revealed CD8+CD57+ cell expansion in the patients chosen for sequencing. TCR beta VDJ combinations and CDR3 sequences were profiled from genomic DNA. MiXCR, run by TCRdb on the reads, gives a single entry per CDR3 protein. This sample yields 160,000 or so distinct CDR3 sequences, of which 40% to 55% are seen a single time; 1.1% belongs to the top ten. The specimen was sorted CD4+, CD8+, or CD8+CD57+ T cells (not recorded which) from PBMCs. The receptors here all came from a human donor with aplastic anemia.

The rearrangement links TRBV19 to TRBJ2-7; 7 bases map to TRBD2. The CDR3 is made up of 14 amino acids. In germline, CDR1 is LNHDA, CDR2 SQIVND (reference sequence). The V gene end was trimmed by 6 bases and the J gene end by 2 bases; junction bases not matched to a gene: 7. The CDR3 loop is CASSHSGFPYEQYF. The CDR3 nucleotides read TGTGCCAGTAGCCATAGCGGGTTTCCCTACGAGCAGTACTTC.

This clonotype was seen repeatedly, ten times or more. V and J are TRBV15 and TRBJ1-2, with 10 bases lining up with TRBD1. The ends lost 1 base at V and 6 bases at J; junction bases unmatched: 8. Germline V gives CDR1 LNHNV, CDR2 YYDKDF (reference sequence). The CDR3 sequence is 16 residues long. The CDR3 nucleotides read TGTGCCACCAGCAGAGTAGGGACAGGGGAGGCGGATGGCTACACCTTC. Its protein is CATSRVGTGEADGYTF.

This clonotype has at least ten counts. The chain recombines TRBV9 with TRBJ2-2; the match to TRBD1 covers 11 bases. Germline V gives CDR1 SGDLS, CDR2 YYNGEE. CDR3 length: 16 amino acids. V shed 3 bases, J shed 4 bases, and the junction held 5 bases outside the gene matches. CDR3: CASSAGTGGSTGELFF. CDR3 bases: TGTGCCAGCAGCGCAGGGACAGGGGGTTCCACCGGGGAGCTGTTTTTT.

This clonotype appeared a few times. V is TRBV7-2 and J is TRBJ2-2; possibly TRBD1 for D (6 bases). CDR1 SGHTA and CDR2 FQGNSA come from the germline V gene. The CDR3 loop spans 13 amino acids. V lost 4 bases, J lost 4 bases, and 7 bases lay in between. The CDR3, as DNA: TGTGCCAGCAGCTACAGGGTCACCGGGGAGCTGTTTTTT. The encoded protein is CASSYRVTGELFF.

The chain is built from TRBV7-6 and TRBJ2-7, with a possible D match to TRBD2 (6 bases). The CDR3 runs 15 residues. Trimming shortened V by 3 bases and J by 0 bases, and 12 bases separated the two germline ends. Per germline, CDR1 SGHVS and CDR2 FNYEAQ. CDR3 bases: TGTGCCAGCAGCTTTGGGCTAGCGAGCTCCTACGAGCAGTACTTC. This sequence encodes CASSFGLASSYEQYF.

This clonotype was detected many times. The chain couples TRBV20-1 to TRBJ1-2; D ambiguous. Trimming removed 6 bases from V and 7 bases from J, with 15 bases in between. Germline assignment: CDR1 DFQATT and CDR2 SNEGSKA (reference sequence). This CDR3 has 12 amino acids. CDR3 nucleotide sequence: TGCAGTGCCCAGACAAGTCTGGGTGGCTACACCTTC. As protein: CSAQTSLGGYTF.

This chain connects TRBV12-3 or TRBV12-4 to TRBJ1-5; 7 bases line up with TRBD1. This CDR3 has 14 residues. V was clipped by 6 bases and J by 5 bases; unmatched bases: 7. CDR3 amino acids: CASSRGQRYQPQHF. CDR3 DNA: TGTGCCAGCAGCAGGGGACAGCGCTATCAGCCCCAGCATTTT.

This clonotype was observed a handful of times. The V and J genes are TRBV15 and TRBJ2-7; D is unclear. The CDR3 has 13 amino acids. Germline-derived CDR1 and CDR2 are LNHNV and YYDKDF (reference sequence). Trimming pared 1 base from V and 3 bases from J, leaving 7 bases between. In nucleotides, the CDR3 is TGTGCCACCAGCAGAGTTCGGTTCTACGAGCAGTACTTC. Translated, it gives CATSRVRFYEQYF.

This clonotype was observed at least ten times. V gene TRBV7-9 combines with J gene TRBJ1-2; 7 bases match TRBD1. Looked up from germline, CDR1 is SEHNR and CDR2 is FQNEAQ (reference sequence). V lost 5 bases, J lost 6 bases, and 6 bases stayed unmatched. The CDR3 loop spans 13 amino acids. The chain's CDR3 is CASSPTGFHGYTF. Written as DNA, the CDR3 is TGTGCCAGCAGCCCGACAGGGTTCCATGGCTACACCTTC. The full variable domain, its missing parts supplied by reference TRBV7-9 and TRBJ1-2, is DTGVSQNPRHKITKRGQNVTFRCDPISEHNRLYWYRQTLGQGPEFLTYFQNEAQLEKSRLLSDRFSAERPKGSFSTLEIQRTEQGDSAMYLCASSPTGFHGYTFGSGTRLTVV.

The chain carries TRBV10-3 and TRBJ1-4, with 7 bases that match TRBD1. The V and J ends lost 4 bases and 4 bases, in that order; junction bases with no gene match: 0. Germline V gene data show CDR1 as ENHRY and CDR2 as SYGVKD. The CDR3 contains 13 residues. The CDR3 sequence: CAISGQGNEKLFF. CDR3 in DNA: TGTGCCATCAGTGGACAGGGTAATGAAAAACTGTTTTTT.

CDR3 DNA sequence: TGTGCCTTGAGGGCAGGGGGCTCCACTGAAGCTTTCTTT. This sequence encodes CALRAGGSTEAFF. This rearrangement joins TRBV2 to TRBJ1-1; 8 bases line up with TRBD1. The V gene's germline CDR1 is SNHLY and CDR2 FYNNEI. The CDR3 loop spans 13 amino acids. After removal of 11 bases from V and 4 bases from J, the junction contained 9 bases not matched to a gene.

The chain is built from TRBV2 and TRBJ1-5; a weak D match, TRBD1 (6 bases). The CDR3 consists of 14 residues. Germline CDR1 and CDR2: SNHLY and FYNNEI. Trimming took off 8 bases at V and 4 bases at J, with 15 bases between the two ends. The CDR3 sequence is CASGKQGENQPQHF. Here the CDR3 DNA reads TGTGCCAGCGGAAAACAGGGTGAGAATCAGCCCCAGCATTTT.

At least ten counts were recorded for this clonotype. The chain carries TRBV28 and TRBJ2-7; 14 bases are a match to TRBD2. CDR1 and CDR2 from the germline V gene are MDHEN and SYDVKM. This CDR3 comprises 18 residues. V shed 5 bases, J shed 3 bases, and the junction held 12 bases outside the gene matches. This chain's CDR3 is CASSQTSGGARSLYEQYF. CDR3 coding DNA: TGTGCCAGCAGTCAGACTAGCGGGGGGGCCCGGTCGCTCTACGAGCAGTACTTC.

J is TRBJ2-3 and V is TRBV20-1, with 13 bases matching TRBD2. The CDR3 has 19 residues. The junction had 17 bases not matched to a gene; V was cut back by 6 bases and J by 2 bases. Per the germline V gene, CDR1 is DFQATT and CDR2 is SNEGSKA (reference sequence). CDR3: CSAEGRTSGSQSPTDTQYF. The CDR3 nucleotides read TGCAGTGCCGAAGGTCGGACTAGCGGGAGCCAATCCCCCACAGATACGCAGTATTTT.

V usage is TRBV20-1 and J usage is TRBJ2-3; 11 nucleotides align to TRBD1. The CDR3 totals 15 residues. CDR1 is DFQATT, CDR2 SNEGSKA, per germline (reference sequence). V lost 6 bases and J lost 1; bases outside the gene matches: 6. In DNA form, the CDR3 reads TGCAGTGCCACCGGGACAGGGGGTCGCACAGATACGCAGTATTTT. Its translation: CSATGTGGRTDTQYF.

This clonotype has ten or more counts. The chain employs TRBV19 and TRBJ2-1, with 11 bases that match TRBD2. The germline gives CDR1 LNHDA, CDR2 SQIVND (reference sequence). Trimming removed 6 bases from V and 7 bases from J; junction bases left unmatched: 14. This CDR3 region has 17 residues. The CDR3 nucleotides are TGTGCCAGTAGCGATCCCGGGACTAGCGGAAACGTTAATGAGCAGTTCTTC. It encodes CASSDPGTSGNVNEQFF.

The CDR3 here is CAISESPSGVNEQFF. For the CDR3, the DNA is TGTGCCATCAGTGAGTCTCCTAGCGGGGTCAATGAGCAGTTCTTC. V and J are TRBV10-3 and TRBJ2-1, with 9 bases aligning to TRBD2. Germline CDR1 ENHRY, CDR2 SYGVKD. The CDR3 contains 15 residues. Trimming at V came to 0 bases and at J to 6 bases, leaving 3 bases not matched to a gene.

This clonotype has just a few counts. A much larger clonotype is one base distant, so this may be a read error. The chain joins TRBV12-3 or TRBV12-4 to TRBJ2-3; D tentatively reads TRBD1 or TRBD2 (5 bases each). This CDR3 contains 15 residues. CDR3 in DNA: TGTGCCGGCAGTGGTGGGACCTCTAGCACAGATACGCAGTATTTT. It codes for CAGSGGTSSTDTQYF.

This clonotype occurred a few times. J is TRBJ2-7 and V is TRBV20-1; no reliable D call. Looked up from germline, CDR1 is DFQATT and CDR2 is SNEGSKA (reference sequence). The V end lost 0 bases, the J end lost 7 bases, and 10 bases lay between the germline ends. The CDR3 runs 12 residues. Written as DNA, the CDR3 is TGCAGTGCTAGAGACATAGCCGAAGAGCAGTACTTC. Translating it yields CSARDIAEEQYF.

This clonotype was picked up many times. V and J are TRBV6-5 and TRBJ2-7; D may be TRBD1 (6 bases). Trimming cost V 0 bases and J 3 bases, with 15 bases left between them. The CDR3 runs 16 residues. Germline CDR1 reads MNHEY; CDR2 reads SVGAGI. The CDR3 DNA is TGTGCCAGCAGTTACTCACCCATACAGGGAATCTACGAGCAGTACTTC. Translation gives CASSYSPIQGIYEQYF.

The CDR3 DNA is TGTGCCAGCAGTGAAGACAGGCTGGATGAGCAGTTCTTC. Amino acid sequence: CASSEDRLDEQFF. V and J are TRBV2 and TRBJ2-1, with a tentative D call TRBD1 (5 bases). V was trimmed by 1 base and J by 8 bases, leaving 9 bases between them. The CDR3 totals 13 residues. CDR1 is SNHLY and CDR2 is FYNNEI in the germline V gene.

This clonotype was seen many times. This chain uses TRBV6-1 with TRBJ1-2; 8 positions match TRBD1. The CDR3 is 15 amino acids. Germline V gene sequence: CDR1 MNHNS, CDR2 SASEGT. The J segment lost 5 bases and the V segment lost 6 bases, leaving 11 bases of the junction unmatched. The CDR3 bases are TGTGCCAGCAGACCACCCACAGGGGGGAGGTATGGCTACACCTTC. Protein sequence: CASRPPTGGRYGYTF.

The gene calls are TRBV2 and TRBJ2-3; TRBD2 matches at 9 bases. CDR1 and CDR2 (germline): SNHLY, FYNNEI. V dropped 4 bases and J dropped 0; count of bases not matched to a gene: 2. This CDR3 has 15 amino acids. CDR3 residues: CASSGTSASTDTQYF. The CDR3 DNA reads TGTGCCAGCAGTGGGACTAGCGCTAGCACAGATACGCAGTATTTT.

The V gene is TRBV19, the J gene TRBJ1-1; tentative D call: TRBD1 (5 bases). With 4 bases removed from V and 4 bases from J, the gap between germline ends came to 13 bases. This CDR3 contains 14 residues. Per germline, CDR1 LNHDA and CDR2 SQIVND (reference sequence). The CDR3 spells CASSTGKSVTEAFF. In DNA, the CDR3 is TGTGCCAGTAGTACAGGGAAGAGTGTCACTGAAGCTTTCTTT.

The V call is TRBV20-1, the J call TRBJ2-1; 9 nucleotides align to TRBD2. CDR1 is DFQATT and CDR2 is SNEGSKA in the germline V gene (reference sequence). This CDR3 comprises 15 residues. Unmatched junction bases numbered 7, after V lost 2 bases and J lost 5 bases. The CDR3 is CSARMREGLNNEQFF. Here the CDR3 DNA reads TGCAGTGCTAGAATGCGGGAGGGACTTAACAATGAGCAGTTCTTC.